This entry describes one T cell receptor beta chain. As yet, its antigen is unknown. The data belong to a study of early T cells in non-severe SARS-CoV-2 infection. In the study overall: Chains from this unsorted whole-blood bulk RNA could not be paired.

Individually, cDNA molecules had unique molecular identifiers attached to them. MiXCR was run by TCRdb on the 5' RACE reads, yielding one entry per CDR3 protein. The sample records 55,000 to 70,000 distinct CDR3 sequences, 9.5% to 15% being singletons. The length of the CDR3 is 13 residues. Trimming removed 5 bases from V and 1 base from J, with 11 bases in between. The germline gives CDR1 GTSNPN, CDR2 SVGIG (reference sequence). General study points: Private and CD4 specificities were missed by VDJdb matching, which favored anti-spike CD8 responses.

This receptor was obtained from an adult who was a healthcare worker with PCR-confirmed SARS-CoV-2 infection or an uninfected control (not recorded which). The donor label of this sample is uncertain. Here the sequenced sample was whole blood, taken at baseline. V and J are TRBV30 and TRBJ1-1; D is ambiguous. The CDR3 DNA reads TGTGCCTGGGTTGGGTCAGGGAACACTGAAGCTTTCTTT. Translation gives CAWVGSGNTEAFF.